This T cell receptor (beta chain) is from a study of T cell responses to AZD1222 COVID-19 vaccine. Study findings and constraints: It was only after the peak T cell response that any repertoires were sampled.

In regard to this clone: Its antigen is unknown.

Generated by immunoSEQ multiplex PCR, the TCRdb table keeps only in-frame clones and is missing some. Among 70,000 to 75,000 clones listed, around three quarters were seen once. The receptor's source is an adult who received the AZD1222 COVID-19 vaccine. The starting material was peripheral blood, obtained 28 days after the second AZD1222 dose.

CDR3 sequence reads: CASSLRSDPRYF. The CDR3 nucleotides are TGTGCCAGCAGTTTGAGGTCGGATCCAAGGTACTTC. The chain joins TRBV28 to TRBJ2-5, with unresolved D. Germline V gives CDR1 MDHEN, CDR2 SYDVKM. There are 12 residues in the CDR3. Trimming left V 3 bases short and J 13 bases short, with 15 bases between. The complete variable domain, with remaining parts taken from reference TRBV28 and TRBJ2-5, reads DVKVTQSSRYLVKRTGEKVFLECVQDMDHENMFWYRQDPGLGLRLIYFSYDVKMKEKGDIPEGYSVSREKKERFSLILESASTNQTSMYLCASSLRSDPRYFGPGTRLLVL.